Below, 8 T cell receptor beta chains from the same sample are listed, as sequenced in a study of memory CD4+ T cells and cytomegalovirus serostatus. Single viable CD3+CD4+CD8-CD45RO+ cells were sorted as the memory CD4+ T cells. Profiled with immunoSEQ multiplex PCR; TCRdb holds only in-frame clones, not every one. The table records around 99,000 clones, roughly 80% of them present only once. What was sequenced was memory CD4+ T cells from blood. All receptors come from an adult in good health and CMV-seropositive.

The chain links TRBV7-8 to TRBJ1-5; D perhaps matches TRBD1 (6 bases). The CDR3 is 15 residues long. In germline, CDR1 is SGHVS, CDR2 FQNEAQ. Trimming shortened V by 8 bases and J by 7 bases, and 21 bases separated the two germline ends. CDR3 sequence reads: CASGQMGARDQPQHF. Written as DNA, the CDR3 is TGTGCCAGCGGGCAGATGGGGGCGCGGGACCAGCCCCAGCATTTT.

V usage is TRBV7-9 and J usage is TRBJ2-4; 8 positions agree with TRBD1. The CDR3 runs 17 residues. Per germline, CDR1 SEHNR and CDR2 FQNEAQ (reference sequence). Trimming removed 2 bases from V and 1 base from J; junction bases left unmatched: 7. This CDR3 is CASSLSRGRSAKNIQYF. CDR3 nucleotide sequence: TGTGCCAGCAGCTTATCCAGGGGGCGTTCGGCCAAAAACATTCAGTACTTC. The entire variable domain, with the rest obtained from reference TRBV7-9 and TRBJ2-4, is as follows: DTGVSQNPRHKITKRGQNVTFRCDPISEHNRLYWYRQTLGQGPEFLTYFQNEAQLEKSRLLSDRFSAERPKGSFSTLEIQRTEQGDSAMYLCASSLSRGRSAKNIQYFGAGTRLSVL.

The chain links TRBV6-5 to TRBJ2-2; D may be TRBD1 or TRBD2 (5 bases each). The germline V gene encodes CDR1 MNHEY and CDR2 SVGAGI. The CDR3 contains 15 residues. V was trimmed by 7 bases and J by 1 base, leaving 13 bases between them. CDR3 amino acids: CASNPGRWNTGELFF. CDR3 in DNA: TGTGCCAGCAATCCGGGACGGTGGAACACCGGGGAGCTGTTTTTT.

This chain's CDR3 is CASSPQRGDTQYF. CDR3 DNA: TGTGCCAGCTCACCCCAGCGGGGCGATACGCAGTATTTT. The V gene is TRBV18, the J gene TRBJ2-3; 7 nucleotides align to TRBD2. Germline values: CDR1 KGHSH, CDR2 LQKENI. CDR3 length: 13 residues. J was trimmed by 6 bases and V by 3 bases; bases with no gene match: 3.

The CDR3 region is CASSNGQGWGNTIYF. The CDR3 DNA sequence: TGTGCCAGCAGTAATGGACAGGGGTGGGGAAACACCATATATTTT. The rearrangement links TRBV7-9 to TRBJ1-3; TRBD1 matches at 9 bases. Germline values: CDR1 SEHNR, CDR2 FQNEAQ (reference sequence). The CDR3 has 15 amino acids. J lost 4 bases, V lost 6 bases, and 7 bases had no gene match. The variable domain in full, with the rest retrieved from reference TRBV7-9 and TRBJ1-3, is DTGVSQNPRHKITKRGQNVTFRCDPISEHNRLYWYRQTLGQGPEFLTYFQNEAQLEKSRLLSDRFSAERPKGSFSTLEIQRTEQGDSAMYLCASSNGQGWGNTIYFGEGSWLTVV.

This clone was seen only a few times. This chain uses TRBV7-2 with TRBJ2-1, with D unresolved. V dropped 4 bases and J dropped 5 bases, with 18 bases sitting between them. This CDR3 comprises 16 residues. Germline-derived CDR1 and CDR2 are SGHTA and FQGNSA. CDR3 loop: CASSSGPSHGHNEQFF. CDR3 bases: TGTGCCAGCAGCTCAGGACCCTCACATGGACACAATGAGCAGTTCTTC.

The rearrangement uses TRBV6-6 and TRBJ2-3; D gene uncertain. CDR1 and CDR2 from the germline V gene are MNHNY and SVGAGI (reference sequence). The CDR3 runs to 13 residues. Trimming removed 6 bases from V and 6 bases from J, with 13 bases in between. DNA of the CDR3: TGTGCCAGCAGGGATCCGGACGTGGATACGCAGTATTTT. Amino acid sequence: CASRDPDVDTQYF.

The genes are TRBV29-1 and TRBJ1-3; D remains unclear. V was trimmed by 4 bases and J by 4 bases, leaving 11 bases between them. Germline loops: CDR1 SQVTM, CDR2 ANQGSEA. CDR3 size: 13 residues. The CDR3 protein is CSVASGIGNTIYF. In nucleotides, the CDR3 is TGCAGCGTTGCGTCCGGGATCGGAAACACCATATATTTT.